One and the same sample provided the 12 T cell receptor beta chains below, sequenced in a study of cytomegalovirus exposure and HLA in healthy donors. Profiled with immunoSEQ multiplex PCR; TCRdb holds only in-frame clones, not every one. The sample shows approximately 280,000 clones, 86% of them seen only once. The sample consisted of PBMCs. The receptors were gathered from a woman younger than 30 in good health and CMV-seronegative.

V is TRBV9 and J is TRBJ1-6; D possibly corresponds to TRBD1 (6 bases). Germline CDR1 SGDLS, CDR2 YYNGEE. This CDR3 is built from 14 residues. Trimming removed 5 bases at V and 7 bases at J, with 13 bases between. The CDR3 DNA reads TGTGCCAGCAGTCGAGGGGGTAGCAATTCACCCCTCCACTTT. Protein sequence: CASSRGGSNSPLHF.

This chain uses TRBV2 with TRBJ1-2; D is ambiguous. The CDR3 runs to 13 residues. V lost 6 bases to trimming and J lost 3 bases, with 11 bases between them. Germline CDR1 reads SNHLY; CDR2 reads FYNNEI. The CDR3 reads CASRTGKDYGYTF. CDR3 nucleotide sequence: TGTGCCAGCAGGACGGGGAAGGACTATGGCTACACCTTC.

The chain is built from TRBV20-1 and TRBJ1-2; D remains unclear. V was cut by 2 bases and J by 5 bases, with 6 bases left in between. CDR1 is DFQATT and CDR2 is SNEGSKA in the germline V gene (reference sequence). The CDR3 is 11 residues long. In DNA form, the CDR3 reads TGCAGTGCTAGATTCCAATATGGCTACACCTTC. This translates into CSARFQYGYTF.

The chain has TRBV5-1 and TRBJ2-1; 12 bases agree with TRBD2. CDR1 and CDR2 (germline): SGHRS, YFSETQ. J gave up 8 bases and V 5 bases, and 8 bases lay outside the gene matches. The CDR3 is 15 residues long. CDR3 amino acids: CASSRLAGDIDEQFF. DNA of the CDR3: TGCGCCAGCAGTCGACTAGCGGGAGATATTGATGAGCAGTTCTTC.

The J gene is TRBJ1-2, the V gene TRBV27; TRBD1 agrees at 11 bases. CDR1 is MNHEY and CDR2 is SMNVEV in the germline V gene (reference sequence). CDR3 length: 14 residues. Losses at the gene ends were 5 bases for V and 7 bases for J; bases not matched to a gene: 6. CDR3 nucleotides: TGTGCCAGCAGTACCGGGACAGGGGGTCGTGGCTACACCTTC. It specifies CASSTGTGGRGYTF.

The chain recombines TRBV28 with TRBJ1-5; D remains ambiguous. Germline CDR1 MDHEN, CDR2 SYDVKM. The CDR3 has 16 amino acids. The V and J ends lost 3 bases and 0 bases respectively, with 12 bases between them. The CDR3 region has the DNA TGTGCCAGCAGTTTGGTCAGACTCTATAGCAATCAGCCCCAGCATTTT. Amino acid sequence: CASSLVRLYSNQPQHF.

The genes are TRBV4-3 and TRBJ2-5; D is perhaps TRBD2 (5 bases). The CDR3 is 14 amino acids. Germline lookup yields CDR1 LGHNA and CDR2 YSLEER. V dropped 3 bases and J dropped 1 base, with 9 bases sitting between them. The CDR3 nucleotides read TGCGCCAGCAGCCATAGCGTCTTCCAAGAGACCCAGTACTTC. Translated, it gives CASSHSVFQETQYF.

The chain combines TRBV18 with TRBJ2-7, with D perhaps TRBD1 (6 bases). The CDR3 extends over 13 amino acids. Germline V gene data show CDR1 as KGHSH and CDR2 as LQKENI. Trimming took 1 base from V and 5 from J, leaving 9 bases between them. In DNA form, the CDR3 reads TGTGCCAGCTCACCACAGTCAGGGGACGAGCAGTACTTC. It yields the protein CASSPQSGDEQYF. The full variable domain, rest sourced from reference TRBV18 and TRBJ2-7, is NAGVMQNPRHLVRRRGQEARLRCSPMKGHSHVYWYRQLPEEGLKFMVYLQKENIIDESGMPKERFSAEFPKEGPSILRIQQVVRGDSAAYFCASSPQSGDEQYFGPGTRLTVT.

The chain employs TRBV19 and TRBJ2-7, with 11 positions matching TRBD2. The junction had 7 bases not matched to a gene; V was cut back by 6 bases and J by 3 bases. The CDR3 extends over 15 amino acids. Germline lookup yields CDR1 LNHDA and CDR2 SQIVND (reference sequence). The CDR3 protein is CASRSFLAGGYEQYF. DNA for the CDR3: TGTGCCAGTAGGAGTTTTCTAGCGGGAGGCTACGAGCAGTACTTC.

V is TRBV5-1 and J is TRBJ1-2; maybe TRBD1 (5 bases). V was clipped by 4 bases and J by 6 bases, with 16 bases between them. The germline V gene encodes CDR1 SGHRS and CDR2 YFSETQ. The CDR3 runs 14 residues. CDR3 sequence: CASSLGTEGHGYTF. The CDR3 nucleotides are TGCGCCAGCAGCCTCGGGACGGAGGGTCATGGCTACACCTTC.

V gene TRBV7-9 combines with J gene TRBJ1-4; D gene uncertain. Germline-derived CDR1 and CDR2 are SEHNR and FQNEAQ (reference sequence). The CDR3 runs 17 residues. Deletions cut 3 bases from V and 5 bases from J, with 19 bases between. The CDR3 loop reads CASSLEPLVVRNEKLFF. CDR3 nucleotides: TGTGCCAGCAGCTTGGAGCCTCTAGTGGTTCGAAATGAAAAACTGTTTTTT.

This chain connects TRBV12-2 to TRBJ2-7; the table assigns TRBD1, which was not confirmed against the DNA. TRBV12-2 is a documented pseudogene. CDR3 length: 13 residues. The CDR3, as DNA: TGTGCAAGTCGCTTAACAGACAGGGTGGAGCAGTACTTC. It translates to CASRLTDRVEQYF.